A selection of T cell receptor beta chains follows, all from one sample in a study of T cell responses to AZD1222 COVID-19 vaccine. Assay used: immunoSEQ multiplex PCR; TCRdb lists only in-frame clones, some missing. The data contain about 120,000 clones, about 83% of them seen just once; the ten biggest clones take up more than 10%. The specimen comprised peripheral blood, sampled on day 0 of AZD1222 vaccination. Receptors originate from an adult in good health. CDR3s include the opening cysteine and the closing phenylalanine or tryptophan. A D gene is named only where the DNA matches it firmly. Only part of the rows carry a size: once, few, many, or a class if the clone is expanded.

j_call	v_call	d_call	clone_size	cdr3_nt	cdr3_aa
TRBJ1-3	TRBV15	.	.	TGTGCCACCAGCAGAGGAGGCAGTTCAGAGGGCGGAAACACCATATATTTT	CATSRGGSSEGGNTIYF
TRBJ2-6	TRBV6-5	.	.	TGTGCCGGCAACTCTGGGGCCAACGTCCTGACTTTC	CAGNSGANVLTF
TRBJ2-6	TRBV18	TRBD1	.	TGTGCCAGCTCACCCGTATGGACAGGCGGCTCTGGGGCCAACGTCCTGACTTTC	CASSPVWTGGSGANVLTF
TRBJ1-1	TRBV10-2	.	.	TGCGCCAGCAGTGAGAGTACATCCCGGCACACTGAAGCTTTCTTT	CASSESTSRHTEAFF
TRBJ2-1	TRBV3-1/TRBV3-2	.	.	TGTGCCAGCAGCTTTTCATACAATGAGCAGTTCTTC	CASSFSYNEQFF
TRBJ2-3	TRBV20-1	.	.	TGCAGTGCTAGTTCGAGAGCGGAGACTAGCACAGATACGCAGTATTTT	CSASSRAETSTDTQYF
TRBJ2-1	TRBV27	TRBD2	.	TGTGCCAGCCTTCGGGCTAGCGGGAGTTATGAGCAGTTCTTC	CASLRASGSYEQFF
TRBJ2-2	TRBV5-1	.	.	TGCGCCAGCAGCCCGAAGGGTATACCGAACACCGGGGAGCTGTTTTTT	CASSPKGIPNTGELFF
TRBJ1-5	TRBV7-2	.	.	TGTGCCAGCAGCTTAGTAGTTACAGACAATCAGCCCCAGCATTTT	CASSLVVTDNQPQHF
TRBJ1-2	TRBV12-3/TRBV12-4	TRBD1	.	TGTGCCAGCAGTCGCCGACAGGGTGGCTACACCTTC	CASSRRQGGYTF
TRBJ1-2	TRBV25-1	.	.	TGTGCCAGCAGCAGGACTTTCTACTATGGCTACACCTTC	CASSRTFYYGYTF
TRBJ2-7	TRBV19	.	.	TGTGCCAGTTCATCATTTGAGGGCAGTACCTACGAGCAGTACTTC	CASSSFEGSTYEQYF
TRBJ1-2	TRBV19	TRBD1	.	TGTGCCAGTACGCGATGGACAGGTGGTAATGGCTACACCTTC	CASTRWTGGNGYTF
TRBJ1-6	TRBV19	.	.	TGTGCCAGTAGTACCCTCGACAGAGATAATTCACCCCTCCACTTT	CASSTLDRDNSPLHF
TRBJ1-2	TRBV4-1	TRBD1	once	TGCGCCAGCAGCCACCCCTCAGGACAGGGGGCAGGTGGCTACACCTTC	CASSHPSGQGAGGYTF
TRBJ2-1	TRBV5-6	.	.	TGTGCCAGCAGCCGTGCCCATGAGCAGTTCTTC	CASSRAHEQFF
TRBJ2-1	TRBV30	TRBD2	.	TGTGCCGGGACTAGCGGGGTTAATGAGCAGTTCTTC	CAGTSGVNEQFF
TRBJ1-1	TRBV9	TRBD1	.	TGTGCCAGCAGCCGGGGGACAGGGAGGACTGAAGCTTTCTTT	CASSRGTGRTEAFF
TRBJ1-6	TRBV7-8	TRBD1	.	TGTGCCAGCAGCTTACAGGGGGTGAATTCACCCCTCCACTTT	CASSLQGVNSPLHF
TRBJ1-4	TRBV2	.	few	TGTGCCAGCAGGGCTACGTTTAAACCGGGACTGTTTTTT	CASRATFKPGLFF
TRBJ2-1	TRBV29-1	TRBD2	.	TGCAGCGCAAAAGGGCTAGCGGGGACCTACAATGAGCAGTTCTTC	CSAKGLAGTYNEQFF
TRBJ1-6	TRBV27	.	.	TGTGCCAGCAGGGTACTACAGGGTAACTCACCCCTCCACTTT	CASRVLQGNSPLHF
TRBJ2-7	TRBV6-2/TRBV6-3	.	.	TGTGCCAGCAGTTACCGCATAGTGGTCGAGCAGTACTTC	CASSYRIVVEQYF
TRBJ1-5	TRBV28	.	.	TGTGCCAGCAGTCCGCCAGGGAATCAGCCCCAGCATTTT	CASSPPGNQPQHF
TRBJ2-2	TRBV19	.	.	TGTGCCAGTAGCCTAACTCCGGGGCCCGGGGAGCTGTTTTTT	CASSLTPGPGELFF
TRBJ1-1	TRBV6-5	.	.	TGTGCCAGCAGTTACGGGGTTAGGGCTGAAGCTTTCTTT	CASSYGVRAEAFF
TRBJ2-4	TRBV27	.	few	TGTGCCAGCGGACAAGGGATCAAAAACATTCAGTACTTC	CASGQGIKNIQYF
TRBJ2-3	TRBV7-2	.	.	TGTGCCAGCAGCCCAGAATGGGGGAGCACAGATACGCAGTATTTT	CASSPEWGSTDTQYF
TRBJ2-7	TRBV29-1	.	.	TGCAGCACTCTGGCGGGGAGCTCCTACGAGCAGTACTTC	CSTLAGSSYEQYF
TRBJ2-3	TRBV6-6	.	.	TGTGCCAGCAGTTACAGGGAGCCAGATACGCAGTATTTT	CASSYREPDTQYF
TRBJ2-3	TRBV30	.	.	TGTGCCTGGACGCTTGGGGGGACGACAGATACGCAGTATTTT	CAWTLGGTTDTQYF
TRBJ1-1	TRBV5-1	.	.	TGCGCCAGCAGCTTGGTAGGGGTAGGGGCTTTCTTT	CASSLVGVGAFF
TRBJ2-2	TRBV5-4	.	once	TGTGCCAGCAGCTTGGATCCGGGTAGGCACACCGGGGAGCTGTTTTTT	CASSLDPGRHTGELFF
TRBJ1-3	TRBV5-4	TRBD1	.	TGTGCCAGCAGCACCCCCGGGACAGGGGCCGGAAACACCATATATTTT	CASSTPGTGAGNTIYF
TRBJ1-1	TRBV27	TRBD1	.	TGTGCCAGCAGTCCCTTCGGACAGGGGGGCACTGAAGCTTTCTTT	CASSPFGQGGTEAFF
TRBJ1-6	TRBV4-2	.	.	TGTGCCAGCAGCCGGGCTCTTTTGGACGGACCCCTCCACTTT	CASSRALLDGPLHF
TRBJ2-4	TRBV6-2/TRBV6-3	.	once	TGTGCCAGCAGTTACGGGGCTCGGACCAAAAACATTCAGTACTTC	CASSYGARTKNIQYF
TRBJ1-4	TRBV10-2	.	.	TGCGCCAGCAGTGATTGGGGACGGAGTAATGAAAAACTGTTTTTT	CASSDWGRSNEKLFF
TRBJ2-1	TRBV19	TRBD2	.	TGTGCCAGTAGTGCCCTCACTAGCGGGAGTATTTTCAATGAGCAGTTCTTC	CASSALTSGSIFNEQFF
TRBJ2-7	TRBV7-9	.	.	TGTGCCAGCAGCTTAGGACAGGGAGGCTACGAGCAGTACTTC	CASSLGQGGYEQYF
TRBJ2-7	TRBV6-2/TRBV6-3	.	.	TGTGCCAGCAGTTCGGGAATTCAAAGCTCCTACGAGCAGTACTTC	CASSSGIQSSYEQYF
TRBJ1-2	TRBV4-2	.	.	TGTGCCAGCAGCCAAGACGTGGTTAGCTATGGCTACACCTTC	CASSQDVVSYGYTF
TRBJ1-5	TRBV10-3	.	.	TGTGCCATCATGGGCCATAGCAATCAGCCCCAGCATTTT	CAIMGHSNQPQHF
TRBJ2-7	TRBV28	TRBD1	.	TGTGCCAGCAGGTACAGGGGCTACCTGGAAGGTGAGCAGTACTTC	CASRYRGYLEGEQYF
TRBJ2-3	TRBV4-2	TRBD2	.	TGTGCCAGCAGCCAGACTAGCGCCCGCACAGATACGCAGTATTTT	CASSQTSARTDTQYF
TRBJ1-1	TRBV27	.	.	TGTGCCAGCAGTTTCCTGGGAACTGAAGCTTTCTTT	CASSFLGTEAFF
TRBJ1-3	TRBV30	.	.	TGTGCCTGGAGCTTAGGGATGGGTAGCGGAAACACCATATATTTT	CAWSLGMGSGNTIYF
TRBJ2-7	TRBV6-2/TRBV6-3	.	.	TGTGCCAGCAGTTACTCATCCGAGCAGTACTTC	CASSYSSEQYF